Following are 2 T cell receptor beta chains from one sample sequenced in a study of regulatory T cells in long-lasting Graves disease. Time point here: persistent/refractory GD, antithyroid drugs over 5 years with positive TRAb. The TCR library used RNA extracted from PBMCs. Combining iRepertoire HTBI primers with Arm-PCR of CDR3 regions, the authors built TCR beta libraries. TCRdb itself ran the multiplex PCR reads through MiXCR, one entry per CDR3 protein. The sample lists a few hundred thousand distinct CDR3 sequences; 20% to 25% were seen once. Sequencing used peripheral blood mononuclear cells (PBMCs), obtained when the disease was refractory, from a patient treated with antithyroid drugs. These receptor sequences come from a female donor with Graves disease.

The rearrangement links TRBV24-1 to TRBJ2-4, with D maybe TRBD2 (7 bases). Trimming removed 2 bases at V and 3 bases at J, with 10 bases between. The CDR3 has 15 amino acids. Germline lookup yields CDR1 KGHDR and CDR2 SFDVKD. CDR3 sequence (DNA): TGTGCCACCAGTGATTCGGGGGGCGGCAAAAACATTCAGTACTTC. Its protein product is CATSDSGGGKNIQYF.

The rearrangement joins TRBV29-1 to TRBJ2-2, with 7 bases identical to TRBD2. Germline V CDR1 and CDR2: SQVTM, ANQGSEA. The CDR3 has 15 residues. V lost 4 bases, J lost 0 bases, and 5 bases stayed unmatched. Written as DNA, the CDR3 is TGCAGCGTTGTAAGCGGGGAAACGAACACCGGGGAGCTGTTTTTT. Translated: CSVVSGETNTGELFF.